The clone carrying this T cell receptor beta chain was observed a few times. The target antigen is unknown. This sample is part of a study of T cells in Graves' hyperthyroidism and ophthalmopathy. The CDR3 regions of TCR beta were amplified from RNA transcripts. The HTBI set primed first-round TCR CDR3 RT-PCR. Using its own MiXCR run on the multiplex PCR reads, TCRdb lists one record per CDR3 protein. Of about 350,000 distinct CDR3 sequences in the sample, about a sixth were seen once. General observations from the study: Blood also held most thyroid clonotypes expanded beyond 0.001. Ophthalmopathy was separated from stable hyperthyroidism by a 13 V-J model.

Trimming cost V 3 bases and J 3 bases, with 12 bases left between them. The CDR3 has 16 amino acids. Per germline, CDR1 LNHDA and CDR2 SQIVND (reference sequence). The sample was blood. This TCR was sampled from a middle-aged woman with Graves' ophthalmopathy. V is TRBV19 and J is TRBJ2-6; possibly TRBD1 or TRBD2 for D (6 bases each). As DNA, the CDR3 is TGTGCCAGTAGTATCTCGGGGGCGGGTGGGGCCAACGTCCTGACTTTC. This translates into CASSISGAGGANVLTF.